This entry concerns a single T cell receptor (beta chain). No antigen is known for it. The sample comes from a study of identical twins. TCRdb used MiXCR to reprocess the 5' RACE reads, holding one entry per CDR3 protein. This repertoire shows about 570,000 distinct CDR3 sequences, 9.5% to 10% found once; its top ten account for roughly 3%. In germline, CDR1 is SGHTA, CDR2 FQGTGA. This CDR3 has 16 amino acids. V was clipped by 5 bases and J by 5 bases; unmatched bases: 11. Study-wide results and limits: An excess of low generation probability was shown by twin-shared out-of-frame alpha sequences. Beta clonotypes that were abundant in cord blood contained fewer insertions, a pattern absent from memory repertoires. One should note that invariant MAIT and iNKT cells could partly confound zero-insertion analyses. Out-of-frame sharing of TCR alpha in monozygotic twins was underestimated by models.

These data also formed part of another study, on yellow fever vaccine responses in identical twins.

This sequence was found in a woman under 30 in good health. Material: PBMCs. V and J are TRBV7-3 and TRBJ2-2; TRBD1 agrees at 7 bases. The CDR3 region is CASSALTLDRTGELFF. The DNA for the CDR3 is TGTGCCAGCAGCGCCCTCACTTTGGACAGGACCGGGGAGCTGTTTTTT.